The rows below give T cell receptor beta chains drawn from one sample of a study of cytomegalovirus exposure and HLA in healthy donors. Profiled with immunoSEQ multiplex PCR; TCRdb holds only in-frame clones, not every one. Here the sample spans about 140,000 clones, roughly three quarters being singletons. The sequenced sample consisted of PBMCs. The receptors shown here come from a man under 40 in good health and CMV-seronegative. The CDR3 runs from the conserved cysteine through the conserved F or W. D genes are given only for firm matches. Rows give clone size only sometimes, using once, few, many, or a class for an expanded clone.

>TRBJ2-1|TRBD2|once|TRBV2
CASSEARGSYNEQFF
TGTGCCAGCAGTGAAGCGCGGGGGTCCTACAATGAGCAGTTCTTC
>TRBJ1-1|NA|once|TRBV6-5
CASSPWGEGTEAFF
TGTGCCAGCAGCCCCTGGGGGGAGGGCACTGAAGCTTTCTTT
>TRBJ2-3|TRBD2|NA|TRBV6-6
CASRSSGRGSTQYF
TGTGCCAGCAGATCTAGCGGGAGAGGTAGTACGCAGTATTTT
>TRBJ2-7|TRBD2|NA|TRBV19
CASSRGTSGTSSYEQYF
TGTGCCAGTAGTAGGGGGACTAGCGGAACATCATCCTACGAGCAGTACTTC
>TRBJ2-7|NA|NA|TRBV18
CASSPRQGTYEQYF
TGTGCCAGCTCACCCCGGCAGGGGACCTACGAGCAGTACTTC
>TRBJ2-1|NA|NA|TRBV6-6
CASSYLDGMGNEQFF
TGTGCCAGCAGTTATCTGGACGGGATGGGCAATGAGCAGTTCTTC
>TRBJ1-2|NA|few|TRBV19
CASRPEERTSGYTF
TGTGCCAGTAGGCCCGAGGAGAGAACTAGTGGCTACACCTTC
>TRBJ1-1|TRBD1|few|TRBV5-1
CASSLAPGQPNTEAFF
TGCGCCAGCAGCTTGGCACCGGGACAGCCGAACACTGAAGCTTTCTTT
>TRBJ2-7|NA|NA|TRBV4-2
CASSQAGDEQYF
TGTGCCAGCAGCCAAGCGGGAGACGAGCAGTACTTC
>TRBJ2-3|TRBD1|NA|TRBV5-4
CASSLKSGQFTDTQYF
TGTGCCAGCAGCTTGAAATCGGGACAGTTCACAGATACGCAGTATTTT
>TRBJ2-3|TRBD2|once|TRBV2
CASSEMASGRWGDTQYF
TGTGCCAGCAGTGAAATGGCTAGCGGGAGGTGGGGAGATACGCAGTATTTT
>TRBJ1-5|TRBD1|NA|TRBV30
CAWSAEGQGGQPQHF
TGTGCCTGGAGTGCGGAGGGACAGGGCGGGCAGCCCCAGCATTTT
>TRBJ2-7|NA|NA|TRBV6-1
CASSEAGGIEQYF
TGTGCCAGCAGTGAGGCGGGTGGTATCGAGCAGTACTTC
>TRBJ1-2|TRBD1|NA|TRBV15
CATREGTGLYYGYTF
TGTGCCACCAGAGAGGGGACAGGGCTCTACTATGGCTACACCTTC
>TRBJ2-7|NA|once|TRBV5-4
CASSLSKRVDSYEQYF
TGTGCCAGCAGCTTGTCTAAGCGAGTAGACTCCTACGAGCAGTACTTC
>TRBJ2-5|NA|NA|TRBV2
CASSGAGQETQYF
TGTGCCAGCAGTGGCGCGGGCCAAGAGACCCAGTACTTC
>TRBJ2-6|NA|NA|TRBV5-4
CASSRWPGFSSSGANVLTF
TGTGCCAGCAGCCGTTGGCCGGGATTTTCGAGCTCTGGGGCCAACGTCCTGACTTTC
>TRBJ2-5|NA|few|TRBV15
CATSSRGGETQYF
TGTGCCACCAGCAGTAGGGGCGGCGAGACCCAGTACTTC
>TRBJ2-3|TRBD2|NA|TRBV5-1
CASSSGTSGNTDTQYF
TGCGCCAGCAGCTCCGGGACTAGCGGTAACACAGATACGCAGTATTTT
>TRBJ1-2|TRBD1|NA|TRBV15
CATSRDRAGGYTF
TGTGCCACCAGCAGGGACAGGGCCGGCGGCTACACCTTC
>TRBJ2-7|TRBD1|NA|TRBV27
CASSWGTGGTYEQYF
TGTGCCAGCAGTTGGGGGACAGGAGGTACCTACGAGCAGTACTTC